The clone carrying this TCR beta chain has only a few counts. Its antigen remains unknown. The V end was cut by 1 base, the J end by 5 bases, with 6 bases between. CDR3 length: 13 amino acids. In germline, CDR1 is SGHVS, CDR2 FNYEAQ. Each single cDNA molecule received a unique molecular identifier. TCRdb redid the calling of the 5' RACE reads with MiXCR, one entry per CDR3 protein. The sample consists of 95,000 to 120,000 distinct CDR3 sequences, around 10% of them appearing once. The entry originates in a study of early T cells in non-severe SARS-CoV-2 infection. Turning to the study itself: Unsorted whole-blood RNA was sequenced in bulk, leaving chains unpaired. General observations from the study: In VDJdb matching, anti-spike CD8 responses were favored while private and CD4 specificities went missing.

What was sequenced was whole blood. The chain links TRBV7-6 to TRBJ1-5; D gene unclear. The clonotype originates from an adult who was a healthcare worker with PCR-confirmed SARS-CoV-2 infection or an uninfected control (not recorded which). The CDR3 loop reads CASSLGRYQPQHF. The CDR3 DNA reads as TGTGCCAGCAGCTTAGGCAGATATCAGCCCCAGCATTTT.